This T cell receptor beta chain was sequenced for a study of regulatory T cells in long-lasting Graves disease. The sample's time point: persistent/refractory GD, antithyroid drugs over 5 years with positive TRAb. The TCR library was prepared using RNA isolated from PBMCs. This clonotype has ten or more counts. Building of the TCR beta libraries involved iRepertoire HTBI primers and Arm-PCR of CDR3 regions. TCRdb passed the multiplex PCR reads through MiXCR, listing each CDR3 protein once. In the table there are some 370,000 distinct CDR3 sequences, around 23% of which are singletons. This receptor was identified in a woman in her forties with Graves disease. Source: peripheral blood mononuclear cells (PBMCs), taken when the disease was refractory, from a patient treated with antithyroid drugs.

CDR3 region: CASSDPYQETQYF. CDR3 coding DNA: TGCGCCAGCAGTGACCCATACCAAGAGACCCAGTACTTC. The chain carries TRBV10-1 and TRBJ2-5, with D unresolved. Trimming shortened V by 3 bases and J by 0 bases, and 5 bases separated the two germline ends. From germline, CDR1 is WNHNN and CDR2 SYGVQD (reference sequence). The CDR3 is 13 amino acids.